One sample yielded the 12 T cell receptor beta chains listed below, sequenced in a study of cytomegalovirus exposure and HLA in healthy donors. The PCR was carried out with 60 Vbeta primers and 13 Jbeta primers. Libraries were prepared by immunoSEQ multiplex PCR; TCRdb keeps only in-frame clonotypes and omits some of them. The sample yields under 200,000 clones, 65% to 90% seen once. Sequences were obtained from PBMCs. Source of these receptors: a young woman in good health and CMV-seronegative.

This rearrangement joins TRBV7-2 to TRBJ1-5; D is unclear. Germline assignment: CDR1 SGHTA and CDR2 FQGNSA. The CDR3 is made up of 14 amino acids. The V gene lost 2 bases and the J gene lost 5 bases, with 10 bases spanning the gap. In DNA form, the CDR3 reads TGTGCCAGCAGCTTAACTAGTACCCATCAGCCCCAGCATTTT. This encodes CASSLTSTHQPQHF.

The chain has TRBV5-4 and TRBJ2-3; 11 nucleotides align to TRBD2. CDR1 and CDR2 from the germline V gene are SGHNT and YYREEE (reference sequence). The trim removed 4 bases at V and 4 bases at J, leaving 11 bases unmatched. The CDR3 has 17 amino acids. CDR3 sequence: CASSPGTSGLGADTQYF. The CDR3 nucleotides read TGTGCCAGCAGCCCCGGGACTAGCGGTCTCGGGGCAGATACGCAGTATTTT.

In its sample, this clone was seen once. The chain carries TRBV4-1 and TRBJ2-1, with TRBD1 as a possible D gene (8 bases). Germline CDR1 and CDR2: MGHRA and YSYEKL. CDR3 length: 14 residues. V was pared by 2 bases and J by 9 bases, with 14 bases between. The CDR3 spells CASSQWSGTGEQFF. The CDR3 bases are TGCGCCAGCAGCCAATGGAGCGGGACAGGTGAGCAGTTCTTC.

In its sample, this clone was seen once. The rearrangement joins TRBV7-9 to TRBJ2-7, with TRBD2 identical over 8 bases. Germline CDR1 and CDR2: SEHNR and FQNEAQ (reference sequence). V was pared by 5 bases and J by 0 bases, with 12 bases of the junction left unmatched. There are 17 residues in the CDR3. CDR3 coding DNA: TGTGCCAGCAGCCCCGGGGGGGCGGGGGCCTTCTCCTACGAGCAGTACTTC. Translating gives CASSPGGAGAFSYEQYF. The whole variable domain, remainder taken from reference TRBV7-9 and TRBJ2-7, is DTGVSQNPRHKITKRGQNVTFRCDPISEHNRLYWYRQTLGQGPEFLTYFQNEAQLEKSRLLSDRFSAERPKGSFSTLEIQRTEQGDSAMYLCASSPGGAGAFSYEQYFGPGTRLTVT.

CDR3 in DNA: TGTGCCAGCAGTTCGCGGACAGACCTTCGAGGGGAGAATGGGGCCAACGTCCTGACTTTC. It encodes CASSSRTDLRGENGANVLTF. The chain employs TRBV28 and TRBJ2-6; D may be TRBD1 (6 bases). The CDR3 extends over 20 amino acids. The germline CDR1 and CDR2 sequences are MDHEN and SYDVKM. V shed 4 bases and J shed 3 bases, with 25 bases lying between them.

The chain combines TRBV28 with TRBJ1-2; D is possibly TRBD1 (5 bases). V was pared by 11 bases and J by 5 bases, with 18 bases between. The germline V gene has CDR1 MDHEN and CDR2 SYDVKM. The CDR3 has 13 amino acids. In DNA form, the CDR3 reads TGTGCCGCCCTTAGGGTGGGGGGGTATGGCTACACCTTC. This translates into CAALRVGGYGYTF.

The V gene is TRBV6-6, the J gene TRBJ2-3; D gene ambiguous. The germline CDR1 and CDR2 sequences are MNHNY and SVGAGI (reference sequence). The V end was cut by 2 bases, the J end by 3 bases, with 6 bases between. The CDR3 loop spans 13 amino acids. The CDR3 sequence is CASSYASTDTQYF. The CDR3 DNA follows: TGTGCCAGCAGTTACGCGAGTACAGATACGCAGTATTTT.

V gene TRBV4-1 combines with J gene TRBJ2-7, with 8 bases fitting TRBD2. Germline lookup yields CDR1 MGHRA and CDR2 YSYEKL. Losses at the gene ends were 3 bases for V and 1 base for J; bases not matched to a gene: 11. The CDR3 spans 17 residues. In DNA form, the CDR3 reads TGCGCCAGCAGCCACCTGGAGGGGCGGGGGGTATCCTACGAGCAGTACTTC. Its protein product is CASSHLEGRGVSYEQYF.

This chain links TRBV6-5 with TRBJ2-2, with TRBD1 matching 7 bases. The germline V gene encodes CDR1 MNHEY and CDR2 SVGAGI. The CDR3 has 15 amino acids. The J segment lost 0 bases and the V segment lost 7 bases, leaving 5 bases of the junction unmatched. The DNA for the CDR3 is TGTGCCAGCAAACCCGGGACAGCGAACACCGGGGAGCTGTTTTTT. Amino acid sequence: CASKPGTANTGELFF.

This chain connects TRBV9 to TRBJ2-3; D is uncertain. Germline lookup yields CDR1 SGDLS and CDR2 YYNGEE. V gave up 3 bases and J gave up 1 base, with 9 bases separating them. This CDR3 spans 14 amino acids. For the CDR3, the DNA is TGTGCCAGCAGCGCCCAAACTGGCACAGATACGCAGTATTTT. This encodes CASSAQTGTDTQYF.

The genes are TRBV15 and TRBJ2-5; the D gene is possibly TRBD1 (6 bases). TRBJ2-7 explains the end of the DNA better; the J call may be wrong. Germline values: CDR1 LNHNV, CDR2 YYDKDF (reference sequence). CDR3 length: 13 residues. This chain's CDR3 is CATSRDRKYEQYF. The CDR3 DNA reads TGTGCCACCAGCAGGGACAGAAAATACGAGCAGTACTTC.

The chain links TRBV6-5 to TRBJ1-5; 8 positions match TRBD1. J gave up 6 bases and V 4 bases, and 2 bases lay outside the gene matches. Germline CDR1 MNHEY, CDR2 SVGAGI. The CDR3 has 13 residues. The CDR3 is CASSLDRGQPQHF. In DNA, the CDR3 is TGTGCCAGCAGTTTAGACAGGGGTCAGCCCCAGCATTTT.